This T cell receptor beta chain is drawn from a study of cytomegalovirus exposure and HLA in healthy donors. Primers included in the PCR were 60 Vbeta and 13 Jbeta primers. Assay: immunoSEQ multiplex PCR; the TCRdb copy retains only in-frame clones and omits some. The repertoire holds approximately 150,000 clones, with about 77% as singletons. Study findings and constraints: Among the sequence variants, a highly shared cluster was likely an artifact of sequencing. It was about 180 TCR beta chains that were listed as cytomegalovirus-associated.

Concerning this clone: Its antigen is still unknown.

This CDR3 is 16 amino acids long. Healthy bone marrow donors made up the cohort. This chain links TRBV21-1 with TRBJ2-1; the table calls TRBD2, which could not be checked here. TRBV21-1 is annotated as a pseudogene. Sequencing used PBMCs. This TCR was recovered from a young man in good health and CMV-seronegative. The chain's CDR3 is CASGRLAGGGNNEQFF. CDR3 sequence (DNA): TGTGCCAGCGGGCGACTAGCGGGAGGTGGTAACAATGAGCAGTTCTTC.